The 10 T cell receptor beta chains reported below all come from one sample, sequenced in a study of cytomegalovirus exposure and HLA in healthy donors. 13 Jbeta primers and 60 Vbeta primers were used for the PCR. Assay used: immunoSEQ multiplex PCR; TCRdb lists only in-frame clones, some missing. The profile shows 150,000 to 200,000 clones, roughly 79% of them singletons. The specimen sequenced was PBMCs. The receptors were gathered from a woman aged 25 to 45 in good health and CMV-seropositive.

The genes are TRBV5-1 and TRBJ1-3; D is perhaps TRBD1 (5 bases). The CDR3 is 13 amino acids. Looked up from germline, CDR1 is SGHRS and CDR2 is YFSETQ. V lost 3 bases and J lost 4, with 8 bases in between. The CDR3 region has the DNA TGCGCCAGCAGCTCCGACAGCGGAAACACCATATATTTT. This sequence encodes CASSSDSGNTIYF. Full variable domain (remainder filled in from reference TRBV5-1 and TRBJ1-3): KAGVTQTPRYLIKTRGQQVTLSCSPISGHRSVSWYQQTPGQGLQFLFEYFSETQRNKGNFPGRFSGRQFSNSRSEMNVSTLELGDSALYLCASSSDSGNTIYFGEGSWLTVV.

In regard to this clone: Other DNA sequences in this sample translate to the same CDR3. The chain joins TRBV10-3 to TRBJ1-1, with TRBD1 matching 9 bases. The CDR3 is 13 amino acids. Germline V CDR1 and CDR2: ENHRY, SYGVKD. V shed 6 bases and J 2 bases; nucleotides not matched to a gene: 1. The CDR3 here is CAIRGQGNTEAFF. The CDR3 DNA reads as TGTGCCATCAGGGGACAGGGAAACACTGAAGCTTTCTTT.

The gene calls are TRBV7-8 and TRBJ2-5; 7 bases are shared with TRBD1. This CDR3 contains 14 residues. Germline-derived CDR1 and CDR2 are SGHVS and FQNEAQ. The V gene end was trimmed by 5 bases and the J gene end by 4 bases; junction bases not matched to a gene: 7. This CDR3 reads CASSPDRVRETQYF. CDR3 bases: TGTGCCAGCAGCCCCGACAGGGTGCGAGAGACCCAGTACTTC.

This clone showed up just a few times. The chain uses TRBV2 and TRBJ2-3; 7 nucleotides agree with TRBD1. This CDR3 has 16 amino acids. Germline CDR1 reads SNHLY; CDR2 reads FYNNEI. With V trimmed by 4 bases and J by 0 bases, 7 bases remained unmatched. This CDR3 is CASSATGTDSTDTQYF. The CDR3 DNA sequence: TGTGCCAGCAGTGCTACCGGGACAGATAGCACAGATACGCAGTATTTT. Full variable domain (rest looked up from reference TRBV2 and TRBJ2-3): EPEVTQTPSHQVTQMGQEVILRCVPISNHLYFYWYRQILGQKVEFLVSFYNNEISEKSEIFDDQFSVERPDGSNFTLKIRSTKLEDSAMYFCASSATGTDSTDTQYFGPGTRLTVL.

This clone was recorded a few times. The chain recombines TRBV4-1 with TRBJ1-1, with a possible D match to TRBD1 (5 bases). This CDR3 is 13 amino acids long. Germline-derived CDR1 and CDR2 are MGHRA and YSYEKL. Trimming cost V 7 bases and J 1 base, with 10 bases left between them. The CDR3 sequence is CASNWGGNTEAFF. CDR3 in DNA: TGCGCCAGCAACTGGGGGGGGAACACTGAAGCTTTCTTT.

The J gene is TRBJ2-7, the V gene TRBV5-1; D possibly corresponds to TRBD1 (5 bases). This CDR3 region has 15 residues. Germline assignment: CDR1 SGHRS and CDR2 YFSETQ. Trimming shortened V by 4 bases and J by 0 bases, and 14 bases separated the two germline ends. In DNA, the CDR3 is TGCGCCAGCAGCCAAACACAGGAGTTCTCCTACGAGCAGTACTTC. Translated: CASSQTQEFSYEQYF.

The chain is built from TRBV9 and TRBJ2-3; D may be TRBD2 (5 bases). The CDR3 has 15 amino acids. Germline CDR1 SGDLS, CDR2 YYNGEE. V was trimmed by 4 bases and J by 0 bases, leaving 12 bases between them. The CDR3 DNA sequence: TGTGCCAGCAGCCGGACTTCTAGGAGCACAGATACGCAGTATTTT. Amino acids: CASSRTSRSTDTQYF.

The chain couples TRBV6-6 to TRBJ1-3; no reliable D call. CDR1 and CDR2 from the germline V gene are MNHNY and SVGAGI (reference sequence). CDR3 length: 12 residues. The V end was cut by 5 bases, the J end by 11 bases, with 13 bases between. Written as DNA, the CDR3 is TGTGCCAGCAGTCCACTAAATACCCCCATATATTTT. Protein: CASSPLNTPIYF.

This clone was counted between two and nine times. For the CDR3, the DNA is TGTGCCAGCAGCCGTGGAGGCACCGGGGAGCTGTTTTTT. Its translation: CASSRGGTGELFF. The V call is TRBV14, the J call TRBJ2-2; the D gene is possibly TRBD2 (5 bases). The CDR3 sequence is 13 residues long. The ends were cut back, 4 bases at V and 4 bases at J, with 7 bases in the middle. Germline V CDR1 and CDR2: SGHDN, FVKESK.

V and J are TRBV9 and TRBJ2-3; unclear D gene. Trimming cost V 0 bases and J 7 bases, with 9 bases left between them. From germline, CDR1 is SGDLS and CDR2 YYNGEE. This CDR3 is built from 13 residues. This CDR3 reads CASSVGASNTQYF. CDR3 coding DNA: TGTGCCAGCAGCGTAGGCGCTTCCAATACGCAGTATTTT.